These T cell receptor beta chains were read from a single sample in a study of cytotoxic CD8 clonotypes in ibrutinib-treated CLL. The protocol was immunoSEQ multiplex PCR, while the TCRdb copy is restricted to in-frame clones and leaves out a portion. The sample has roughly 160,000 clones, 81% seen once. Material: PBMCs, obtained after 12 months of ibrutinib treatment. Receptors were obtained from a human donor with chronic lymphocytic leukemia. Both conserved end residues are part of each CDR3. Fields, in order: J gene, D gene, clone size, V gene, CDR3 DNA, CDR3 protein. The D gene is left open where the match is weak. Size is omitted from some rows. Given values are once, few, many or a class for expanded clones.

>TRBJ2-3|TRBD2|few|TRBV5-5
TGTGCCAGCACTGGGCGGGAGGAGGGCACAGATACGCAGTATTTT
CASTGREEGTDTQYF
>TRBJ2-2|-|-|TRBV9
TGTGCCAGCAGCGTAGCTTCCAACACCGGGGAGCTGTTTTTT
CASSVASNTGELFF
>TRBJ1-5|-|-|TRBV21-1
TGTGCCAGTCAACGGGTGAGGCACAATCAGCCCCAGCATTTT
CASQRVRHNQPQHF
>TRBJ2-5|-|once|TRBV6-5
TGTGCCAGCGGACTATCTCGGGAGACCCAGTACTTC
CASGLSRETQYF
>TRBJ2-7|-|-|TRBV5-1
TGCGCCAGCAGCCCCCGGGACGGCTCCTACGAGCAGTACTTC
CASSPRDGSYEQYF
>TRBJ2-6|-|-|TRBV15
TGTGCCACCAGCAGAGGGCTTTCTGGGGCCAACGTCCTGACTTTC
CATSRGLSGANVLTF
>TRBJ2-7|TRBD1|few|TRBV4-3
TGCGCCAGCAGCCAAGGGACAGGGGGCTCCGAGCAGTACTTC
CASSQGTGGSEQYF
>TRBJ2-7|-|few|TRBV25-1
TGTGCCAGCAGTGGTGGCATGTCCTACGAGCAGTACTTC
CASSGGMSYEQYF
>TRBJ2-5|-|few|TRBV7-6
TGTGCCAGCAGCTTCCGGCTCCGGGAGACCCAGTACTTC
CASSFRLRETQYF
>TRBJ1-1|-|-|TRBV28
TGTGCCAGTTATTCCGCAGCTGTGCCCACTGAAGCTTTCTTT
CASYSAAVPTEAFF
>TRBJ2-5|-|-|TRBV5-4
TGTGCCAGCAGCATGGACAGAATGCAAGAGACCCAGTACTTC
CASSMDRMQETQYF
>TRBJ1-4|-|-|TRBV6-6
TGTGCCAGCAGCGGAGCCAGGGTTAATGAAAAACTGTTTTTT
CASSGARVNEKLFF
>TRBJ2-5|-|-|TRBV7-9
TGTGCCAGCAGCTTTACGGGGGCCCAAGAGACCCAGTACTTC
CASSFTGAQETQYF
>TRBJ1-6|-|-|TRBV19
TGTGCCAGTGGAAATAGTTGGCAAATCTATAATTCACCCCTCCACTTT
CASGNSWQIYNSPLHF
>TRBJ2-1|-|-|TRBV4-3
TGCGCCAGCAGCCAAGGACGGGGAATCTACAATGAGCAGTTCTTC
CASSQGRGIYNEQFF
>TRBJ1-4|TRBD1|-|TRBV7-2
TGTGCCAGCAGCTCCCCGGGACAGGGATCCGAAAAACTGTTTTTT
CASSSPGQGSEKLFF
>TRBJ1-1|-|-|TRBV7-9
TGTGCCAGCAGCTTGGGGGGATCCTCGAACACTGAAGCTTTCTTT
CASSLGGSSNTEAFF
>TRBJ1-2|-|-|TRBV27
TGTGCCAGCAGTTACGGGGGGCCCTACTATGGCTACACCTTC
CASSYGGPYYGYTF
>TRBJ1-4|-|once|TRBV9
TGTGCCAGCAGCGTAGGCGGCAGTAATGAAAAACTGTTTTTT
CASSVGGSNEKLFF
>TRBJ2-7|-|-|TRBV4-2
TGTGCCAGCAGCTTCGGACGGAACTCCTACGAGCAGTACTTC
CASSFGRNSYEQYF
>TRBJ2-7|TRBD1|-|TRBV28
TGTGCCAGCAGTTTTCTGACAGGGGGCTACGAGCAGTACTTC
CASSFLTGGYEQYF
>TRBJ2-7|-|few|TRBV6-6
TGTGCCAGCACGAGCAGAGGGCCCACTTACGAGCAGTACTTC
CASTSRGPTYEQYF
>TRBJ1-2|-|many|TRBV30
TGTGCCTGGAGTGCGACAGAGCGGGGATATGGCTACACCTTC
CAWSATERGYGYTF
>TRBJ2-7|-|-|TRBV6-5
TGTGCCAGCAGTTACGGGCAGGGCCACTACGAGCAGTACTTC
CASSYGQGHYEQYF
>TRBJ2-3|-|-|TRBV5-1
TGCGCCAGCAGCCGCGCAGGGGGGACAGATACGCAGTATTTT
CASSRAGGTDTQYF
>TRBJ2-1|-|few|TRBV4-1
TGCGCCAGCAGCCAAGAAGGGTTGGGTGAGCAGTTCTTC
CASSQEGLGEQFF
>TRBJ1-4|-|-|TRBV5-1
TGCGCCAGCAGCTTGTCGGTTCGCGAAAAACTGTTTTTT
CASSLSVREKLFF
>TRBJ2-1|TRBD2|once|TRBV5-1
TGCGCCAGCAGCTTGACTAGCGGGTACTACAATGAGCAGTTCTTC
CASSLTSGYYNEQFF
>TRBJ2-5|TRBD1|few|TRBV28
TGTGCCAGCTTGGGACAGGGCCAAGAGACCCAGTACTTC
CASLGQGQETQYF
>TRBJ2-5|-|few|TRBV15
TGTGCCACCAGCTTAGTGAGAGAGACCCAGTACTTC
CATSLVRETQYF
>TRBJ2-2|TRBD1|-|TRBV7-2
TGTGCCAGCAGCTCCCGGGACAGGGGATCGGGCACCGGGGAGCTGTTTTTT
CASSSRDRGSGTGELFF
>TRBJ1-4|-|-|TRBV30
TGTGCCTGGAGTCCTGGGTCTTATAATGAAAAACTGTTTTTT
CAWSPGSYNEKLFF
>TRBJ2-1|-|-|TRBV6-5
TGTGCCAGCAGTCTGGGAGGTCGTAATTACAATGAGCAGTTCTTC
CASSLGGRNYNEQFF